A single sample gave rise to the 11 T cell receptor beta chains below, sequenced in a study of control samples from healthy donors and cancer patients (dated by TCRdb to 2019 to 2021). Library preparation was by the immunoSEQ multiplex PCR assay. The source is immuneACCESS, and TCRdb retained only in-frame sequences with V and J called. Part of the clones is not carried over; for the studies checked, unresolved V genes explain less than half of this, and the remainder is unexplained. The sample table contains 84,000 or so clones; only one count was recorded for 91% of them. The ten largest account for 17% of the sample. The sample consisted of blood. The receptor set was obtained from a man over 45 in good health.

The gene calls are TRBV11-2 and TRBJ2-2, with D unclear. CDR1 is SGHAT and CDR2 is FQNNGV in the germline V gene. The CDR3 contains 12 residues. The V gene lost 5 bases and the J gene lost 7 bases, with 8 bases spanning the gap. CDR3 sequence reads: CASSPQDGELFF. CDR3 coding DNA: TGTGCCAGCAGCCCCCAGGACGGGGAGCTGTTTTTT.

The chain carries TRBV5-1 and TRBJ1-1; a weak D match, TRBD1 (6 bases). CDR3 length: 13 amino acids. Per germline, CDR1 SGHRS and CDR2 YFSETQ. V was trimmed by 7 bases and J by 3 bases, leaving 13 bases between them. CDR3 amino acids: CASSFRGYTEAFF. The CDR3 nucleotides are TGCGCCAGCTCTTTCAGGGGTTACACTGAAGCTTTCTTT.

The rearrangement uses TRBV6-1 and TRBJ1-5; no clear D gene. The CDR3 sequence is 15 residues long. V lost 3 bases, J lost 1 base, and 10 bases lay in between. The V gene's germline CDR1 is MNHNS and CDR2 SASEGT. The CDR3 bases are TGTGCCAGCAGTGACCGCGGGCTAAGCAATCAGCCCCAGCATTTT. This encodes CASSDRGLSNQPQHF.

CDR3 amino acids: CASSFPGGSYNEQFF. CDR3 nucleotides: TGTGCCAGCAGCTTCCCAGGGGGTTCCTACAATGAGCAGTTCTTC. J is TRBJ2-1 and V is TRBV11-1; TRBD1 matches 7 bases. Germline V gives CDR1 SGHAT, CDR2 FQDESV (reference sequence). The trim removed 3 bases at V and 1 base at J, leaving 3 bases unmatched. This CDR3 has 15 amino acids.

The chain uses TRBV19 and TRBJ1-4, with 7 nucleotides matching TRBD1. Germline CDR1 is LNHDA and CDR2 is SQIVND (reference sequence). The CDR3 has 14 residues. Trimming at V came to 7 bases and at J to 8 bases, leaving 10 bases not matched to a gene. The CDR3 sequence is CASTQTGQGEKLFF. The CDR3 DNA follows: TGTGCCAGTACCCAGACAGGGCAGGGCGAAAAACTGTTTTTT.

This clone was recorded only once. The chain joins TRBV7-2 to TRBJ1-2; possibly TRBD1 for D (5 bases). The V gene's germline CDR1 is SGHTA and CDR2 FQGNSA. The CDR3 loop spans 14 amino acids. With 0 bases removed from V and 4 bases from J, the gap between germline ends came to 9 bases. This CDR3 is CASSLALGAYGYTF. CDR3 DNA sequence: TGTGCCAGCAGCTTAGCGCTAGGGGCCTATGGCTACACCTTC.

This rearrangement joins TRBV6-6 to TRBJ2-2; 7 positions agree with TRBD1. In germline, CDR1 is MNHNY, CDR2 SVGAGI (reference sequence). The CDR3 extends over 14 amino acids. V dropped 4 bases and J dropped 1; count of bases not matched to a gene: 0. The CDR3 loop is CASSWDRNTGELFF. The CDR3 nucleotides are TGTGCCAGCAGTTGGGACAGGAACACCGGGGAGCTGTTTTTT.

The V and J genes are TRBV29-1 and TRBJ2-3, with 7 bases that match TRBD2. CDR1 and CDR2 (germline): SQVTM, ANQGSEA. The junction had 9 bases not matched to a gene; V was cut back by 0 bases and J by 6 bases. CDR3 length: 15 amino acids. CDR3 in DNA: TGCAGCGTTGAAGAGAGAGCGGGGCTATCCGATACGCAGTATTTT. Encoded protein: CSVEERAGLSDTQYF.

The chain couples TRBV4-1 to TRBJ1-2; 9 positions agree with TRBD1. Germline lookup yields CDR1 MGHRA and CDR2 YSYEKL. V lost 1 base to trimming and J lost 8 bases; unmatched junction nucleotides: 8. CDR3 length equals 15 residues. The CDR3 DNA is TGCGCCAGCAGCCAAGGAGGGGGACAGGGACTCGGCTACACCTTC. Its protein is CASSQGGGQGLGYTF.

The rearrangement joins TRBV5-1 to TRBJ1-4; D possibly corresponds to TRBD1 (6 bases). CDR1 SGHRS and CDR2 YFSETQ come from the germline V gene. Trimming removed 0 bases from V and 7 bases from J, with 19 bases in between. This CDR3 is built from 17 residues. CDR3 sequence: CASSLADPGGPGEKLFF. The CDR3 region has the DNA TGCGCCAGCAGCTTGGCAGACCCCGGGGGGCCAGGTGAAAAACTGTTTTTT.

The CDR3 reads CASSPGQTSSYNSPLHF. The CDR3 bases are TGTGCCAGTAGCCCGGGACAGACAAGCTCCTATAATTCACCCCTCCACTTT. The chain carries TRBV19 and TRBJ1-6; 7 bases fit TRBD1. This CDR3 has 17 amino acids. The germline V gene encodes CDR1 LNHDA and CDR2 SQIVND (reference sequence). V was pared by 6 bases and J by 0 bases, with 8 bases of the junction left unmatched.